These 10 T cell receptor beta chains originate from one sample sequenced in a study of T cell responses to AZD1222 COVID-19 vaccine. Data came from immunoSEQ multiplex PCR; TCRdb stores just in-frame clones and leaves some out. Here the sample spans about 120,000 clones, approximately 94% being singletons. Sequenced here: peripheral blood, sampled 28 days after the second AZD1222 dose. The receptors originated from an adult who received the AZD1222 COVID-19 vaccine.

The genes are TRBV7-9 and TRBJ2-3; 7 bases are a match to TRBD2. CDR3 length: 16 amino acids. Losses at the gene ends were 5 bases for V and 5 bases for J; bases not matched to a gene: 13. Germline CDR1 reads SEHNR; CDR2 reads FQNEAQ (reference sequence). The CDR3 sequence: CASSQEGGSSVDTQYF. CDR3 DNA sequence: TGTGCCAGCAGCCAAGAGGGCGGGAGCTCCGTAGATACGCAGTATTTT.

The chain links TRBV30 to TRBJ1-1; possible D gene TRBD1, 5 bases. The CDR3 loop spans 14 amino acids. V dropped 3 bases and J dropped 5 bases, with 16 bases sitting between them. Looked up from germline, CDR1 is GTSNPN and CDR2 is SVGIG (reference sequence). CDR3 sequence (DNA): TGTGCCTGGAGCCCTTTATTGGGGCTGACTGAAGCTTTCTTT. Translating gives CAWSPLLGLTEAFF.

This clone showed up just once. The gene calls are TRBV2 and TRBJ2-5; 9 bases match TRBD1. This CDR3 is built from 14 residues. The V gene's germline CDR1 is SNHLY and CDR2 FYNNEI. J lost 5 bases, V lost 5 bases, and 6 bases had no gene match. CDR3 nucleotide sequence: TGTGCCAGCAGTACGGACAGGGGATGGGAGACCCAGTACTTC. The encoded protein is CASSTDRGWETQYF.

The V gene is TRBV7-2, the J gene TRBJ1-2; TRBD1 matches 9 bases. This CDR3 has 17 residues. Trimming cost V 1 base and J 4 bases; bases outside gene matches: 10. The germline V gene has CDR1 SGHTA and CDR2 FQGNSA. The CDR3 DNA follows: TGTGCCAGCAGCTTAGTCACCGGGACAGGGCCTCTCTATGGCTACACCTTC. Translation gives CASSLVTGTGPLYGYTF.

This clone showed up just a few times. The chain has TRBV11-2 and TRBJ1-1; D is undetermined. Per the germline V gene, CDR1 is SGHAT and CDR2 is FQNNGV. Trimming stripped 1 base from V and 1 base from J, with 7 bases between. CDR3 size: 14 residues. The chain's CDR3 is CASSLARQNTEAFF. CDR3 DNA sequence: TGTGCCAGCAGCTTAGCGCGACAGAACACTGAAGCTTTCTTT.

The chain joins TRBV7-2 to TRBJ2-1, with TRBD1 matching over 7 bases. The CDR3 is 15 residues long. The germline CDR1 and CDR2 sequences are SGHTA and FQGNSA. V was pared by 5 bases and J by 4 bases, with 8 bases of the junction left unmatched. The CDR3, as DNA: TGTGCCAGCAGCCGGGGACAGAACAGATACAATGAGCAGTTCTTC. It is translated as CASSRGQNRYNEQFF. Full variable domain (rest looked up from reference TRBV7-2 and TRBJ2-1): GAGVSQSPSNKVTEKGKDVELRCDPISGHTALYWYRQSLGQGLEFLIYFQGNSAPDKSGLPSDRFSAERTGGSVSTLTIQRTQQEDSAVYLCASSRGQNRYNEQFFGPGTRLTVL.

The chain uses TRBV14 and TRBJ2-1; 11 bases map to TRBD2. The V gene's germline CDR1 is SGHDN and CDR2 FVKESK. The CDR3 totals 16 residues. With V trimmed by 4 bases and J by 3 bases, 5 bases remained unmatched. CDR3 coding DNA: TGTGCCAGCAGCCCCGGGCTAGCGGGGGGCTACAATGAGCAGTTCTTC. This sequence encodes CASSPGLAGGYNEQFF.

The rearrangement joins TRBV15 to TRBJ1-2; 8 positions match TRBD1. V was pared by 3 bases and J by 5 bases, with 14 bases of the junction left unmatched. From germline, CDR1 is LNHNV and CDR2 YYDKDF (reference sequence). The CDR3 has 17 amino acids. The CDR3 bases are TGTGCCACCAGCAGGACCGGGACAGGCCTCAGTAGATATGGCTACACCTTC. This codes for CATSRTGTGLSRYGYTF.

The gene calls are TRBV14 and TRBJ2-7; 10 bases agree with TRBD2. This CDR3 has 15 amino acids. V lost 4 bases to trimming and J lost 6 bases; unmatched junction nucleotides: 9. CDR1 is SGHDN, CDR2 FVKESK, per germline. CDR3 sequence reads: CASSRGLAGGGEQYF. CDR3 in DNA: TGTGCCAGCAGCCGGGGGTTAGCGGGAGGCGGCGAGCAGTACTTC. Combining the CDR3 with reference TRBV14 and TRBJ2-7 gives the whole variable domain EAGVTQFPSHSVIEKGQTVTLRCDPISGHDNLYWYRRVMGKEIKFLLHFVKESKQDESGMPNNRFLAERTGGTYSTLKVQPAELEDSGVYFCASSRGLAGGGEQYFGPGTRLTVT.

This chain connects TRBV4-1 to TRBJ2-4; D might be TRBD2 (6 bases). CDR1 and CDR2 (germline): MGHRA, YSYEKL. The V end was cut by 0 bases, the J end by 11 bases, with 17 bases between. This CDR3 contains 15 residues. The CDR3 nucleotides read TGCGCCAGCAGCCAAGAAGGCAGGACACCGGGGGTTCAGTACTTC. Its translation is CASSQEGRTPGVQYF.